The table lists the clone carrying this T cell receptor (beta chain) with a few counts. Its target is unknown. The record originates from a study of T-cell memory formation after mild COVID-19. Study observations and caveats: Pre-infection memory harbored some responding clones, suggesting cross-reactive memory joined. CD4+ contracting clones lay mainly in CM and EM, CD8+ ones in EMRA.

Germline CDR1 is MGHRA and CDR2 is YSYEKL. V was pared by 4 bases and J by 6 bases, with 10 bases between. The CDR3 totals 12 residues. TCR alpha and TCR beta cDNA libraries with sample barcodes and UMIs came from 5'RACE using constant-segment primers. TCRdb re-derived calls from the 5' RACE reads in MiXCR, one entry per CDR3 protein. The sample consists of roughly 68,000 distinct CDR3 sequences, approximately 16% of them appearing once. The sequenced sample consisted of PBMCs or a T cell subset sorted from them (not recorded which). The chain uses TRBV4-1 and TRBJ2-7; possibly TRBD2 for D (7 bases). This receptor was taken from an adult woman who had mild COVID-19 (a few samples of this study predate the infection). Cell type and time point are not known. The CDR3 region is CASSPRGGEQYF. CDR3 coding DNA: TGCGCCAGCAGCCCGAGGGGGGGCGAGCAGTACTTC.